The clone carrying this T cell receptor beta chain turned up a few times. Its target is not known. With 1 base removed from V and 6 bases from J, the gap between germline ends came to 11 bases. The CDR3 runs 13 residues. From germline, CDR1 is SQVTM and CDR2 ANQGSEA. The data were taken from a study of human T cells and chemical hapten exposure. Across the study: Sensitization applied 2% DPC to around 2 cm by around 2 cm of upper inner arm skin. Predominantly women, the patients had alopecia areata, totalis or universalis.

TCRdb analysed the RACE reads with MiXCR anew, one entry per CDR3 protein. The sample has roughly 160,000 distinct CDR3 sequences; about 15% are singletons. Time point of the sample: patch test 1, 2 weeks after DPC sensitization. Treatment here: therapeutic diphenylcyclopropenone sensitization with weekly scalp DPC. The study, taken as a whole, reports: Expanded TCRs created a significantly greater count of big CDR3 similarity clusters than controls did.

The TCR was taken from a woman aged 30 to 39 with alopecia areata. Some clones in this sample may be carry-over from other donors' samples. This chain connects TRBV29-1 to TRBJ2-3, with a tentative D call TRBD1 (6 bases). The input for sequencing was whole blood, taken in connection with sensitization to the hapten diphenylcyclopropenone (DPC). CDR3 nucleotides: TGCAGCGTTGAAGTGGGGGCGGAGGATACGCAGTATTTT. Amino acid sequence: CSVEVGAEDTQYF.